The clone carrying this TCR beta chain was detected once. The data stem from a study of blood T cell repertoires in COVID-19. This CDR3 spans 14 amino acids. The V segment lost 3 bases and the J segment 6 bases; nucleotides outside the gene matches: 3. The V gene's germline CDR1 is MDHEN and CDR2 SYDVKM. Libraries were prepared by immunoSEQ multiplex PCR; TCRdb keeps only in-frame clonotypes and omits some of them. Of 35,000 to 55,000 clones listed, roughly 80% are singletons. Sequences were obtained from peripheral blood. V gene TRBV28 combines with J gene TRBJ2-3, with TRBD1 matching 10 bases. This clonotype originated in a man between 60 and 70 years old with active COVID-19. CDR3 sequence (DNA): TGTGCCAGCAGTTTCGGGGACAGGGGTGATACGCAGTATTTT. Protein product: CASSFGDRGDTQYF.